This T cell receptor (beta chain) comes out of a study of Graves' ophthalmopathy and Graves' hyperthyroidism. The wider study: Stable hyperthyroid donors showed no ophthalmopathy during 18 months follow-up.

Study findings and constraints: Among expanded thyroid clonotypes above 0.001 frequency, most also occurred in blood. Ophthalmopathy was separated from stable hyperthyroidism by a 13-signature model with roughly 91% sensitivity and about 79% specificity.

RNA transcripts were the template, and TCR beta CDR3 regions were amplified from them. HTBI-primed first-round RT-PCR preceded second-round multiplex PCR. TCRdb passed the multiplex PCR reads through MiXCR, listing each CDR3 protein once. The table records around 1.1 million distinct CDR3 sequences, about 40% of them present only once. In regard to this clonotype: Its antigen is undetermined.

Hyperthyroidism cases were recent diagnoses of under 2 months' duration in people aged 18 to 65. This receptor was obtained from an adult man with Graves' hyperthyroidism. The source material was peripheral blood or thyroid tissue (not recorded which).

CDR3 amino acids: CASIQLSLGGSGANVLTF. The CDR3, as DNA: TGTGCCAGCATCCAACTTAGTCTGGGGGGCTCTGGGGCCAACGTCCTGACTTTC. This chain links TRBV7-2 with TRBJ2-6; the D gene is possibly TRBD2 (6 bases). This CDR3 comprises 18 residues. Germline V gene sequence: CDR1 SGHTA, CDR2 FQGNSA. V lost 7 bases, J lost 0 bases, and 19 bases lay in between.